This T cell receptor (beta chain) stems from a study of shared clonotypes between healthy human individuals. General study results and limits: Sharing across several donors was seen in 4% to 6.5% of naive CD4 clonotypes. Researchers sampled blood only, noting tissue repertoires likely differ. Clonotype sharing among donors, it was expected, would be affected by sequencing depth.

Measured with immunoSEQ multiplex PCR; TCRdb has only the in-frame clones, and not every one. Of approximately 2.1 million clones listed, 85% to 95% are singletons. Worth noting for this clone: Antigen: not known.

Germline trimming cut 0 bases from V and 2 bases from J; bases unmatched to any gene: 0. Germline V gene data show CDR1 as SGHKS and CDR2 as YYEKEE (reference sequence). The CDR3 totals 15 residues. The authors divided CD4+ cells into CD45RA+ naive and CD45RA-negative memory subsets. This TCR derives from a man between 18 and 29 years old in good health. Some clones in this sample may be carry-over from other donors' samples. V usage is TRBV5-5 and J usage is TRBJ2-1; TRBD2 matches 9 bases. Source material: naive CD4+ T cells from PBMCs. Subset: CD45RA+ positively selected. CDR3 coding DNA: TGTGCCAGCAGCTTGGGCGGGAGGGCCTACAATGAGCAGTTCTTC. It encodes CASSLGGRAYNEQFF.